The clone carrying this T cell receptor beta chain was recorded only once. These data originate in a study of blood T cell repertoires in COVID-19. Across the whole study: The analysed material was cDNA or gDNA that came from T cells, B-cell-depleted T cells, or PBMCs.

The protocol was immunoSEQ multiplex PCR, while the TCRdb copy is restricted to in-frame clones and leaves out a portion. The table includes around 160,000 clones, about four fifths detected once. Enrollees, about 18 to 95 years old, lived in 24 US areas. Participants were placed into cohorts based on the clinical history they reported. Germline CDR1 reads SGHTA; CDR2 reads FQGNSA. The CDR3 loop spans 16 amino acids. V shed 0 bases and J 2 bases; nucleotides not matched to a gene: 5. The chain couples TRBV7-2 to TRBJ2-7; TRBD2 aligns across 9 bases. The receptor comes from a woman aged 55 to 70 who had recovered from COVID-19. Sequencing input: PBMCs or T cells enriched from blood (not recorded which). Here the CDR3 DNA reads TGTGCCAGCAGCTTAGCGCTTAGCGGGGGAGCCTACGAGCAGTACTTC. Translation: CASSLALSGGAYEQYF.